Listed below are T cell receptor beta chains from one sample, sequenced in a study of T cell responses to AZD1222 COVID-19 vaccine. Clones were sequenced by immunoSEQ multiplex PCR, and TCRdb holds only the in-frame ones, with some missing. The sample records 150,000 to 200,000 clones, 92% being singletons. The specimen was peripheral blood, collected 28 days after the second AZD1222 dose. Source of these receptors: an adult who received the AZD1222 COVID-19 vaccine. CDR3s include the opening cysteine and the closing phenylalanine or tryptophan. The order of the fields is J gene, V gene, clone size, D gene, CDR3 protein, CDR3 DNA. D genes are given only for firm matches. The size field is filled for only some rows; it gives once, few, many or a size class.

TRBJ2-5	TRBV18	.	.	CASSPPSFQETQYF	TGTGCCAGCTCACCACCCTCCTTTCAAGAGACCCAGTACTTC
TRBJ2-3	TRBV29-1	.	.	CSVPLSPSTDTQYF	TGCAGCGTCCCCCTGTCTCCTAGCACAGATACGCAGTATTTT
TRBJ2-2	TRBV5-1	.	TRBD2	CASSLNSGGPNTGELFF	TGCGCCAGCAGCTTGAACAGCGGGGGGCCGAACACCGGGGAGCTGTTTTTT
TRBJ2-3	TRBV9	.	TRBD2	CASGRAGGTDTQYF	TGTGCCAGCGGGCGAGCGGGGGGCACAGATACGCAGTATTTT
TRBJ2-1	TRBV12-5	.	.	CASMGEAYNEQFF	TGTGCTAGTATGGGTGAGGCCTACAATGAGCAGTTCTTC
TRBJ1-2	TRBV2	.	.	CASSERRQGYGYTF	TGTGCCAGCAGTGAGAGGAGGCAGGGGTATGGCTACACCTTC
TRBJ1-1	TRBV30	once	.	CAWSTPDRLNTEAFF	TGTGCCTGGAGTACACCCGACAGACTAAACACTGAAGCTTTCTTT
TRBJ2-7	TRBV5-5	.	TRBD1	CASRAGTGVTAYEQYF	TGTGCCAGCAGGGCCGGGACAGGGGTAACTGCCTACGAGCAGTACTTC
TRBJ2-2	TRBV7-2	.	.	CASSQLGPNTGELFF	TGTGCCAGCAGCCAACTGGGACCAAACACCGGGGAGCTGTTTTTT
TRBJ1-4	TRBV6-5	.	.	CASSSGVGNEKLFF	TGTGCCAGCAGTAGTGGGGTGGGTAATGAAAAACTGTTTTTT